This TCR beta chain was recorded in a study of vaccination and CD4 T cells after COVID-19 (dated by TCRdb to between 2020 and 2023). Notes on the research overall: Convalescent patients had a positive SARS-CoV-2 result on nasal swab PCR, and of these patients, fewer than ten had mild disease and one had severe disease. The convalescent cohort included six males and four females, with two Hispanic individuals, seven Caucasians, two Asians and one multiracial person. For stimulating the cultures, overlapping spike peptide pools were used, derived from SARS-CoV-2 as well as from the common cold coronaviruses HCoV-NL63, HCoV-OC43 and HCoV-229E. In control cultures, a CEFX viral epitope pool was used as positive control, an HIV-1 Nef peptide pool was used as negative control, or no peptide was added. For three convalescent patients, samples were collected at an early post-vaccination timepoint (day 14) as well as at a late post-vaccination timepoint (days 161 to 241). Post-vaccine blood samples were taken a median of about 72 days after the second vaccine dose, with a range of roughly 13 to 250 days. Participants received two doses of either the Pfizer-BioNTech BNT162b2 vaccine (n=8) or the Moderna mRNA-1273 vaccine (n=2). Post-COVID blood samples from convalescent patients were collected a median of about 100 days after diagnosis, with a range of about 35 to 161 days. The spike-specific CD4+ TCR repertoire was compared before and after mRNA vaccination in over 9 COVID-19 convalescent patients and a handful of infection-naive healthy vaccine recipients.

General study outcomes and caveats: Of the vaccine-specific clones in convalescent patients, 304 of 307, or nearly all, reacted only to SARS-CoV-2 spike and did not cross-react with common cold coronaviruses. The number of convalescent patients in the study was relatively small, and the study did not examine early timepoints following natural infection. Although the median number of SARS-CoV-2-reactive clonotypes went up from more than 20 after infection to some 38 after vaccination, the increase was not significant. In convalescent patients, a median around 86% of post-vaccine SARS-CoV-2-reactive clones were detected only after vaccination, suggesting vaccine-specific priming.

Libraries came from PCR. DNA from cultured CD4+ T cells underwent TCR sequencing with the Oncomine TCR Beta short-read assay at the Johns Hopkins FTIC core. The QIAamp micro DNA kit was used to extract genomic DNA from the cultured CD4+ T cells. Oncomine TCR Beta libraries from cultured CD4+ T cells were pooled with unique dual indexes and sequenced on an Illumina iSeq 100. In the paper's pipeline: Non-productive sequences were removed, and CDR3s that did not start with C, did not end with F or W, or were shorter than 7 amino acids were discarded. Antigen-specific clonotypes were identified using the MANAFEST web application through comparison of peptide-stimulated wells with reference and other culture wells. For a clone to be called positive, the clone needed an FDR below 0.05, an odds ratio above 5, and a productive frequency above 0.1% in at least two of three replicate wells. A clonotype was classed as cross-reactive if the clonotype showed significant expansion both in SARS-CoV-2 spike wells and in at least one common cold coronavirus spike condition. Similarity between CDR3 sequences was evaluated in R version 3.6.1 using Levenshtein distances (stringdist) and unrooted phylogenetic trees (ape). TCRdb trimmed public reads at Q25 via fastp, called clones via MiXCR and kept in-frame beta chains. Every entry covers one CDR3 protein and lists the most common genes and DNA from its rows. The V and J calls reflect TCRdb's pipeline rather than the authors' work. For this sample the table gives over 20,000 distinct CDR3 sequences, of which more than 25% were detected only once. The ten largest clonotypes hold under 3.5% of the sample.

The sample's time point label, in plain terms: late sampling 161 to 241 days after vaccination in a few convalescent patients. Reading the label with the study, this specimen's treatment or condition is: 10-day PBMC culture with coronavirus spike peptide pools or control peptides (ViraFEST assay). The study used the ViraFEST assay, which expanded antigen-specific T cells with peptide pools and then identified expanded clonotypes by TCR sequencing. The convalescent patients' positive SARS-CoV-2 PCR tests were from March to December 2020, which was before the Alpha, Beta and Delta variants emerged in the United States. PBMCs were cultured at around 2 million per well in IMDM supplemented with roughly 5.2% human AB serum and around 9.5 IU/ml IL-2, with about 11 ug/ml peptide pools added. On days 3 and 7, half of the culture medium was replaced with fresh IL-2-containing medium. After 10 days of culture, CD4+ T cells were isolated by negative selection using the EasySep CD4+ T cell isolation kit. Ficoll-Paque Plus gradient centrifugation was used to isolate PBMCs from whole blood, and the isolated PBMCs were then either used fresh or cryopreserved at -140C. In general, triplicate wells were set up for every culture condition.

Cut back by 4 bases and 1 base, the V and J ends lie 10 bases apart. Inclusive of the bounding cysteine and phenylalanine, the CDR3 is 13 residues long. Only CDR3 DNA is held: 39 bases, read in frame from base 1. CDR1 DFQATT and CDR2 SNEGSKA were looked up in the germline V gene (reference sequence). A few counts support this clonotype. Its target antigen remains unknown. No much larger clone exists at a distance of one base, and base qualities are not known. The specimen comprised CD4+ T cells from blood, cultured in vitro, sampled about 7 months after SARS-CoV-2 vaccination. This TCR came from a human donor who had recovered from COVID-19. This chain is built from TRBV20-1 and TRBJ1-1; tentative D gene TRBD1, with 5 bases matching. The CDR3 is CSAMATANTEAFF. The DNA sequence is TGCAGTGCTATGGCGACAGCGAACACTGAAGCTTTCTTT.